The 4 T cell receptor beta chains in this list originate from one sample, sequenced in a study of T-cell memory formation after mild COVID-19. TCRdb recomputed calls from the 5' RACE reads with MiXCR, one row per CDR3 protein. Counted here are about 150,000 distinct CDR3 sequences, about 23% occurring once; the ten biggest clones make up roughly 24%. Sequencing used PBMCs or a T cell subset sorted from them (not recorded which). The receptors stem from an adult woman who had mild COVID-19 (a few samples of this study predate the infection). Cell type and time point are not known.

V gene TRBV24-1 combines with J gene TRBJ1-5, with D unclear. Trimming stripped 4 bases from V and 0 bases from J, with 3 bases between. The CDR3 sequence is 13 residues long. Germline values: CDR1 KGHDR, CDR2 SFDVKD. The CDR3 reads CATSEGSNQPQHF. DNA for the CDR3: TGTGCCACCAGTGAAGGTAGCAATCAGCCCCAGCATTTT.

This clonotype came up a few times. V and J are TRBV29-1 and TRBJ2-7, with no clear D. Trimming removed 6 bases at V and 0 bases at J, with 21 bases between. The CDR3 sequence is 16 residues long. Per germline, CDR1 SQVTM and CDR2 ANQGSEA. DNA for the CDR3: TGCAGCGTCCTCCCCGACGGAAGCCCTCTCTCCTACGAGCAGTACTTC. The encoded protein is CSVLPDGSPLSYEQYF.

The chain carries TRBV5-1 and TRBJ1-1; D gene uncertain. Germline CDR1 is SGHRS and CDR2 is YFSETQ. The CDR3 sequence is 14 residues long. Trimming cost V 4 bases and J 1 base, with 11 bases left between them. The CDR3 DNA sequence: TGCGCCAGCAGCCTCCGAGGGCAGAACACTGAAGCTTTCTTT. This sequence encodes CASSLRGQNTEAFF.

The chain employs TRBV24-1 and TRBJ1-2; TRBD1 agrees at 8 bases. In germline, CDR1 is KGHDR, CDR2 SFDVKD. The CDR3 is 14 residues long. Losses at the gene ends were 3 bases for V and 3 bases for J; bases not matched to a gene: 2. The CDR3 loop reads CATSDGQGDYGYTF. CDR3 nucleotides: TGTGCCACCAGTGATGGACAGGGAGACTATGGCTACACCTTC.